A selection of T cell receptor beta chains follows, all from one sample in a study of Ad26.COV2.S vaccination and SARS-CoV-2 variants. Measured with immunoSEQ multiplex PCR; TCRdb has only the in-frame clones, and not every one. The profile shows a few hundred thousand clones, around four fifths of them singletons. The sequencing here drew on peripheral blood, taken in a trial of Ad26.COV2.S vaccine versus placebo. These receptors were collected from a person aged 18-65 years who received the Ad26.COV2.S COVID-19 vaccine or a placebo. The CDR3 runs from the conserved cysteine through the conserved F or W. A D gene is named only where the DNA matches it firmly. Size is stated for part of the rows, as once, few or many counts, or as a class when the clone is expanded.

j_call: TRBJ2-7; v_call: TRBV7-2; clone_size: once; d_call: TRBD1; cdr3_aa: CASSMDRGPYEQYF; cdr3_nt: TGTGCCAGCAGCATGGACAGGGGGCCCTACGAGCAGTACTTC
j_call: TRBJ2-4; v_call: TRBV7-9; clone_size: NA; d_call: NA; cdr3_aa: CASSHNSLKNIQYF; cdr3_nt: TGTGCCAGCAGCCACAACTCACTGAAAAACATTCAGTACTTC
j_call: TRBJ2-7; v_call: TRBV27; clone_size: NA; d_call: NA; cdr3_aa: CASGTTLQAYEQYF; cdr3_nt: TGTGCCAGCGGAACCACTCTTCAGGCGTACGAGCAGTACTTC
j_call: TRBJ1-1; v_call: TRBV11-3; clone_size: NA; d_call: NA; cdr3_aa: CASSWTRFTEAFF; cdr3_nt: TGTGCCAGCAGCTGGACACGGTTCACTGAAGCTTTCTTT
j_call: TRBJ2-7; v_call: TRBV28; clone_size: NA; d_call: TRBD1; cdr3_aa: CASSLDRGRTYEQYF; cdr3_nt: TGTGCCAGCAGTCTAGACAGGGGTCGAACCTACGAGCAGTACTTC
j_call: TRBJ1-1; v_call: TRBV15; clone_size: NA; d_call: NA; cdr3_aa: CATSRSRGTEAFF; cdr3_nt: TGTGCCACCAGCAGGTCCCGGGGCACTGAAGCTTTCTTT
j_call: TRBJ2-3; v_call: TRBV3-1/TRBV3-2; clone_size: NA; d_call: TRBD2; cdr3_aa: CASSLGGRATDTQYF; cdr3_nt: TGTGCCAGCAGCCTAGGCGGGAGAGCTACAGATACGCAGTATTTT
j_call: TRBJ1-5; v_call: TRBV6-5; clone_size: few; d_call: NA; cdr3_aa: CASSYTGNSNQPQHF; cdr3_nt: TGTGCCAGCAGCTATACAGGGAACAGCAATCAGCCCCAGCATTTT
j_call: TRBJ1-1; v_call: TRBV18; clone_size: once; d_call: NA; cdr3_aa: CASSPPEGLDTEAFF; cdr3_nt: TGTGCCAGCTCACCACCGGAAGGGTTGGACACTGAAGCTTTCTTT
j_call: TRBJ1-3; v_call: TRBV4-2; clone_size: NA; d_call: NA; cdr3_aa: CASSQSVEVAGNTIYF; cdr3_nt: TGTGCCAGCAGCCAGAGCGTTGAGGTGGCTGGAAACACCATATATTTT
j_call: TRBJ2-7; v_call: TRBV11-1; clone_size: NA; d_call: NA; cdr3_aa: CASSRAGQTYEQYF; cdr3_nt: TGTGCCAGCAGCCGAGCGGGACAGACCTACGAGCAGTACTTC
j_call: TRBJ1-1; v_call: TRBV5-6; clone_size: NA; d_call: TRBD1; cdr3_aa: CASSLAGTVREAFF; cdr3_nt: TGTGCCAGCAGCTTGGCTGGGACAGTCCGTGAAGCTTTCTTT
j_call: TRBJ2-7; v_call: TRBV15; clone_size: NA; d_call: NA; cdr3_aa: CATSRGGGGGEYEQYF; cdr3_nt: TGTGCCACCAGCAGAGGGGGTGGTGGGGGCGAATACGAGCAGTACTTC
j_call: TRBJ1-1; v_call: TRBV19; clone_size: NA; d_call: NA; cdr3_aa: CASSPMNTEAFF; cdr3_nt: TGTGCCAGTAGTCCCATGAACACTGAAGCTTTCTTT
j_call: TRBJ2-1; v_call: TRBV28; clone_size: NA; d_call: NA; cdr3_aa: CASSFSGGVNEQFF; cdr3_nt: TGTGCCAGCAGTTTTAGCGGAGGGGTCAATGAGCAGTTCTTC
j_call: TRBJ2-5; v_call: TRBV2; clone_size: NA; d_call: NA; cdr3_aa: CASSKILRETQYF; cdr3_nt: TGTGCCAGCAGTAAGATACTCCGAGAGACCCAGTACTTC
j_call: TRBJ1-4; v_call: TRBV4-3; clone_size: NA; d_call: NA; cdr3_aa: CASSQDRRLANEKLFF; cdr3_nt: TGCGCCAGCAGCCAAGATCGGAGACTGGCTAATGAAAAACTGTTTTTT
j_call: TRBJ2-3; v_call: TRBV14; clone_size: NA; d_call: TRBD2; cdr3_aa: CASSQGKLAGGRSLTDTQYF; cdr3_nt: TGTGCCAGCAGCCAAGGGAAACTAGCGGGAGGCCGGAGTCTAACAGATACGCAGTATTTT
j_call: TRBJ2-7; v_call: TRBV6-1; clone_size: many; d_call: NA; cdr3_aa: CASSEVTGWEYF; cdr3_nt: TGTGCCAGCAGTGAAGTTACAGGGTGGGAGTACTTC
j_call: TRBJ2-7; v_call: TRBV29-1; clone_size: NA; d_call: NA; cdr3_aa: CSVVLPSYEQYF; cdr3_nt: TGCAGCGTTGTTCTCCCTAGCTACGAGCAGTACTTC
j_call: TRBJ1-6; v_call: TRBV7-3; clone_size: NA; d_call: NA; cdr3_aa: CASTHRRAQSPLHF; cdr3_nt: TGTGCCAGCACCCACCGGAGGGCACAGTCACCCCTCCACTTT
j_call: TRBJ1-2; v_call: TRBV19; clone_size: once; d_call: NA; cdr3_aa: CASSTWDKDYGYTF; cdr3_nt: TGTGCCAGTAGTACCTGGGACAAAGACTATGGCTACACCTTC